These 14 T cell receptor beta chains originate from one sample sequenced in a study of T cell responses to AZD1222 COVID-19 vaccine. The data were produced by immunoSEQ multiplex PCR, yet TCRdb's version contains in-frame clones alone and is incomplete. The sample shows some 130,000 clones, just over 85% of them seen only once. The sample here was peripheral blood, taken on day 0 of AZD1222 vaccination. The receptors come from an adult in good health.

This chain connects TRBV11-3 to TRBJ2-1; 7 nucleotides match TRBD1. V was pared by 3 bases and J by 3 bases, with 5 bases of the junction left unmatched. The CDR3 is 15 amino acids. Germline CDR1 and CDR2: SGHNT and YENEEA. In DNA form, the CDR3 reads TGTGCCAGCAGCTTTGGGGACAGCCTCTACAATGAGCAGTTCTTC. Translating it yields CASSFGDSLYNEQFF.

V is TRBV3-1 (or the pseudogene TRBV3-2) and J is TRBJ1-2, with D perhaps matching TRBD1 (6 bases). The CDR3 has 14 residues. CDR1 and CDR2 from the germline V gene are LGHDT and YNNKEL (reference sequence). With 5 bases removed from V and 3 bases from J, the gap between germline ends came to 13 bases. CDR3 amino acids: CASSYRQDYYGYTF. CDR3 nucleotide sequence: TGTGCCAGCAGCTATCGACAGGACTACTATGGCTACACCTTC.

This sequence joins TRBV7-9 and TRBJ2-7; D is perhaps TRBD1 (6 bases). Trimming shortened V by 5 bases and J by 0 bases, and 14 bases separated the two germline ends. The germline V gene has CDR1 SEHNR and CDR2 FQNEAQ (reference sequence). This CDR3 has 15 residues. Here the CDR3 DNA reads TGTGCCAGCAGCCCGGGACACGGCCTCTCCTACGAGCAGTACTTC. Translation: CASSPGHGLSYEQYF.

The chain joins TRBV10-3 to TRBJ1-5; no clear D. V lost 10 bases and J lost 0, with 10 bases in between. The CDR3 totals 13 residues. The germline V gene has CDR1 ENHRY and CDR2 SYGVKD. DNA of the CDR3: TGTGCCAGTAGTCCCTATAGCAATCAGCCCCAGCATTTT. Translating it yields CASSPYSNQPQHF.

The CDR3 spells CASSRGGTNEKLFF. DNA for the CDR3: TGTGCCAGCAGCCGGGGGGGGACTAATGAAAAACTGTTTTTT. The chain recombines TRBV6-5 with TRBJ1-4, with D possibly TRBD1 on 5 matching bases. Trimming took 6 bases from V and 2 from J, leaving 10 bases between them. The CDR3 is made up of 14 amino acids. Germline assignment: CDR1 MNHEY and CDR2 SVGAGI.

This clone is a singleton in its sample. The chain joins TRBV6-5 to TRBJ1-5; 9 bases map to TRBD1. The CDR3 has 15 amino acids. The V segment lost 7 bases and the J segment 4 bases; nucleotides outside the gene matches: 8. The germline V gene encodes CDR1 MNHEY and CDR2 SVGAGI. CDR3 sequence reads: CASTQTGGGNQPQHF. The CDR3 DNA reads as TGTGCCAGCACCCAGACAGGGGGTGGGAATCAGCCCCAGCATTTT.

J is TRBJ1-4 and V is TRBV13; no reliable D call. From germline, CDR1 is PRHDT and CDR2 FYEKMQ (reference sequence). The CDR3 runs to 14 residues. V was cut by 3 bases and J by 6 bases, with 11 bases left in between. In DNA form, the CDR3 reads TGTGCCAGCAGCTTCTCGGACGGCGATGAAAAACTGTTTTTT. Amino acid sequence: CASSFSDGDEKLFF.

J is TRBJ1-6 and V is TRBV6-2 or TRBV6-3; 10 bases align to TRBD1. Germline CDR1 reads MNHEY; CDR2 reads SVGEGT. The CDR3 is 13 residues long. The V and J ends lost 6 bases and 8 bases, in that order; junction bases with no gene match: 1. The CDR3 bases are TGTGCCAGCAGCGGGACAGGGGATTCACCCCTCCACTTT. This codes for CASSGTGDSPLHF.

The chain has TRBV9 and TRBJ2-2; possible D gene TRBD2, 5 bases. Germline V gives CDR1 SGDLS, CDR2 YYNGEE. V gave up 7 bases and J gave up 3 bases, with 13 bases separating them. There are 14 residues in the CDR3. The CDR3 coding sequence is TGTGCCAGCGAGGAGCGGCGAGACACCGGGGAGCTGTTTTTT. Translated, it gives CASEERRDTGELFF.

This rearrangement joins TRBV6-2 or TRBV6-3 to TRBJ2-7, with 9 bases lining up with TRBD2. The CDR3 extends over 18 amino acids. Trimming at V came to 0 bases and at J to 0 bases, leaving 9 bases not matched to a gene. Germline lookup yields CDR1 MNHEY and CDR2 SVGEGT. As DNA, the CDR3 is TGTGCCAGCAGTTACTCTCTAGCGGGGTTCTCCTACTCCTACGAGCAGTACTTC. It is translated as CASSYSLAGFSYSYEQYF.

This sequence joins TRBV11-3 and TRBJ2-1; 13 bases match TRBD2. The germline V gene encodes CDR1 SGHNT and CDR2 YENEEA. This CDR3 comprises 16 residues. The junction had 8 bases not matched to a gene; V was cut back by 5 bases and J by 7 bases. The CDR3 bases are TGTGCCAGCAGCCCTTGGACTAGCGGGGGCCGAAATGAGCAGTTCTTC. Encoded protein: CASSPWTSGGRNEQFF.

This clone was detected once. The gene calls are TRBV11-2 and TRBJ1-6; maybe TRBD1 (5 bases). The CDR3 runs to 17 residues. Germline-derived CDR1 and CDR2 are SGHAT and FQNNGV. V was cut by 5 bases and J by 12 bases, with 26 bases left in between. CDR3 nucleotide sequence: TGTGCCAGCAGCCGAGGGAGTGTGGGACTGAAAGTGGGACCCCTCCACTTT. Translating gives CASSRGSVGLKVGPLHF.

Here the CDR3 reads CASSVRDRVGELFF. In DNA, the CDR3 is TGTGCCAGCAGCGTCCGGGACAGGGTGGGGGAGCTGTTTTTT. The rearrangement uses TRBV7-9 and TRBJ2-2; 9 nucleotides match TRBD1. V trimming: 5 bases; J trimming: 8 bases; junction bases outside the gene matches: 6. Germline loops: CDR1 SEHNR, CDR2 FQNEAQ (reference sequence). This CDR3 spans 14 amino acids. Full variable domain (rest looked up from reference TRBV7-9 and TRBJ2-2): DTGVSQNPRHKITKRGQNVTFRCDPISEHNRLYWYRQTLGQGPEFLTYFQNEAQLEKSRLLSDRFSAERPKGSFSTLEIQRTEQGDSAMYLCASSVRDRVGELFFGEGSRLTVL.

The chain carries TRBV6-6 and TRBJ1-1, with 8 bases identical to TRBD1. V lost 6 bases to trimming and J lost 5 bases; unmatched junction nucleotides: 8. The CDR3 has 14 residues. Looked up from germline, CDR1 is MNHNY and CDR2 is SVGAGI (reference sequence). CDR3 residues: CASRSRQGRTEAFF. CDR3 nucleotides: TGTGCCAGCAGAAGCCGACAGGGGAGGACTGAAGCTTTCTTT.